The 9 T cell receptor beta chains below come from one sample, sequenced in a study of low-dose radiotherapy and immunotherapy resistance in tumors. Documented time point: after trial treatment. Treatment indicated: LDRT plus nivolumab, ipilimumab, low-dose cyclophosphamide and aspirin (RACIN trial). Both TCRalpha and TCRbeta chains were reverse transcribed with V-gene-specific primers. PCR amplification of the TCRs was performed with Phusion for 20 to 25 PCR cycles, and it relied on a constant-region primer together with a V-primer adapter. TCRdb itself ran the reads through MiXCR, one entry per CDR3 protein. Of 85,000 to 95,000 distinct CDR3 sequences in the sample, 20% were seen once. Source: PBMCs, taken after low-dose radiotherapy plus immunotherapy. The receptor set was obtained from a female donor with ovarian cancer.

This clonotype was picked up many times. The chain employs TRBV12-3 or TRBV12-4 and TRBJ2-3; TRBD2 matches 12 bases. The CDR3 has 18 amino acids. V was pared by 3 bases and J by 2 bases, with 9 bases of the junction left unmatched. CDR3 region: CASSFMLAGGKNTDTQYF. The DNA of the CDR3 is TGTGCCAGCAGTTTCATGCTAGCGGGGGGGAAGAACACAGATACGCAGTATTTT.

This clonotype occurred many times. The chain is built from TRBV6-6 and TRBJ2-7; D ambiguous. Germline lookup yields CDR1 MNHNY and CDR2 SVGAGI (reference sequence). Trimming took 1 base from V and 5 from J, leaving 12 bases between them. The CDR3 is 14 amino acids. The CDR3 nucleotides are TGTGCCAGCAGTTACTTGCGGAACGGCGACGAGCAGTACTTC. Protein sequence: CASSYLRNGDEQYF.

V gene TRBV20-1 combines with J gene TRBJ2-2, with a tentative D call TRBD2 (6 bases). V was cut by 0 bases and J by 3 bases, with 14 bases left in between. CDR3 length equals 16 residues. Germline values: CDR1 DFQATT, CDR2 SNEGSKA (reference sequence). As DNA, the CDR3 is TGCAGTGCTAGAGATTCCGGGCGGGGAGACACCGGGGAGCTGTTTTTT. Translated, it gives CSARDSGRGDTGELFF.

This clonotype was counted at least ten times. V and J are TRBV5-4 and TRBJ2-3; maybe TRBD1 (5 bases). V was cut by 4 bases and J by 1 base, with 10 bases left in between. The germline V gene has CDR1 SGHNT and CDR2 YYREEE (reference sequence). There are 14 residues in the CDR3. The CDR3 bases are TGTGCCAGCAGCACCGCGACAGGCACAGATACGCAGTATTTT. This gives the protein CASSTATGTDTQYF.

This clonotype appeared many times. This rearrangement joins TRBV20-1 to TRBJ2-3; possibly TRBD1 or TRBD2 for D (5 bases each). The V gene's germline CDR1 is DFQATT and CDR2 SNEGSKA (reference sequence). The CDR3 is 16 amino acids. Trimming pared 3 bases from V and 2 bases from J, leaving 18 bases between. CDR3 DNA: TGCAGTGCTAGTTCGAGACACCGGGACCTCACAGATACGCAGTATTTT. This encodes CSASSRHRDLTDTQYF.

This clonotype was recorded once. This probably arose from a read error, given a far larger clone one base away. This CDR3 is missing its conserved last phenylalanine or tryptophan, likely due to a read error. The gene calls are TRBV13 and TRBJ2-1; D may be TRBD2 (6 bases). Germline V gene data show CDR1 as PRHDT and CDR2 as FYEKMQ (reference sequence). The V end lost 5 bases, the J end lost 9 bases, and 17 bases lay between the germline ends. The CDR3 extends over 14 amino acids. CDR3 nucleotide sequence: TGTGCCAGCAGCCAGGGACTGGCCGCCGGTGAGCAGTTCATC. Translating it yields CASSQGLAAGEQFI.

This clonotype occurred many times. This chain uses TRBV6-2 or TRBV6-3 with TRBJ2-1, with TRBD1 identical over 7 bases. CDR3 length: 17 amino acids. Trimming took 6 bases from V and 7 from J; bases not matched to a gene: 18. From germline, CDR1 is MNHEY and CDR2 SVGEGT. Written as DNA, the CDR3 is TGTGCCAGCAGCCTAACCGGACAGGCCCTGGGTCCGAATGAGCAGTTCTTC. As protein: CASSLTGQALGPNEQFF.

This clonotype was counted ten times or more. The chain links TRBV20-1 to TRBJ2-1; the D gene is possibly TRBD1 (6 bases). This CDR3 has 14 residues. V lost 6 bases, J lost 3 bases, and 15 bases lay in between. Germline V gene data show CDR1 as DFQATT and CDR2 as SNEGSKA (reference sequence). In DNA form, the CDR3 reads TGCAGTGCCCCCGGGACACAACGCTACAATGAGCAGTTCTTC. It encodes CSAPGTQRYNEQFF.

This clonotype was detected many times. The chain uses TRBV7-3 and TRBJ1-3, with D possibly TRBD1 on 5 matching bases. V was pared by 5 bases and J by 8 bases, with 13 bases between. The CDR3 is 13 residues long. From germline, CDR1 is SGHTA and CDR2 FQGTGA. The CDR3 loop is CASSPDMGHTIYF. In DNA, the CDR3 is TGTGCCAGCAGCCCTGACATGGGGCACACCATATATTTT.